This is a list of T cell receptor beta chains from one sample in a study of blood T cell repertoires in COVID-19. Sequenced by immunoSEQ multiplex PCR; TCRdb stores in-frame clones only, minus some. The table has 380,000 or so clones, roughly 77% seen once. The sequenced sample consisted of peripheral blood. These receptors all stem from a human donor with acute or convalescent COVID-19. The donor label of this sample is uncertain. The CDR3 runs from the conserved cysteine through the conserved F or W. Each record gives: V gene, J gene, D gene, CDR3 length, clone size, CDR3 DNA, CDR3 protein. The D gene is left open where the match is weak. Clone size is shown for a subset of rows, as once, few, many or a class of expanded clone.

v_call: TRBV6-2/TRBV6-3; j_call: TRBJ2-7; d_call: TRBD1; cdr3_length: 15; clone_size: .; cdr3_nt: TGTGCCAGCAGTTACGTTGGGACAGGGTTTCGCGAGCAGTACTTC; cdr3_aa: CASSYVGTGFREQYF
v_call: TRBV2; j_call: TRBJ1-2; d_call: TRBD1; cdr3_length: 12; clone_size: few; cdr3_nt: TGTGCCAGCCGGGACAGGGTGTACGGCTACACCTTC; cdr3_aa: CASRDRVYGYTF
v_call: TRBV28; j_call: TRBJ1-1; d_call: TRBD1; cdr3_length: 18; clone_size: .; cdr3_nt: TGTGCCAGCAGTTATTGGAAGACAGGGGTTATCTACTTCACTGAAGCTTTCTTT; cdr3_aa: CASSYWKTGVIYFTEAFF
v_call: TRBV5-1; j_call: TRBJ2-3; d_call: .; cdr3_length: 14; clone_size: .; cdr3_nt: TGCGCCAGCAGTTTGGTTTCGGGGACAGATACGCAGTATTTT; cdr3_aa: CASSLVSGTDTQYF
v_call: TRBV28; j_call: TRBJ2-6; d_call: TRBD1; cdr3_length: 21; clone_size: few; cdr3_nt: TGTGCCAGCAGTTTGGGCTCTCCCGGGACAGGGGGCTTTACCGGGGCCAACGTCCTGACTTTC; cdr3_aa: CASSLGSPGTGGFTGANVLTF
v_call: TRBV19; j_call: TRBJ1-6; d_call: TRBD1; cdr3_length: 18; clone_size: .; cdr3_nt: TGTGCCAGTAGTACGGGACAGGCTTTCTCTTGGGGACACTCACCCCTCCACTTT; cdr3_aa: CASSTGQAFSWGHSPLHF
v_call: TRBV4-2; j_call: TRBJ1-4; d_call: TRBD1; cdr3_length: 22; clone_size: .; cdr3_nt: TGTGCCAGCAGCCAAGATACGGCGTCCGGGACAGTTGGACCTGCAACTAATGAAAAACTGTTTTTT; cdr3_aa: CASSQDTASGTVGPATNEKLFF
v_call: TRBV28; j_call: TRBJ1-5; d_call: TRBD1; cdr3_length: 17; clone_size: .; cdr3_nt: TGTGCCAGCAGTCGATCGGGGACAGGGAAGCTCTATCAGCCCCAGCATTTT; cdr3_aa: CASSRSGTGKLYQPQHF
v_call: TRBV4-1; j_call: TRBJ2-1; d_call: .; cdr3_length: 15; clone_size: .; cdr3_nt: TGCGCCAGCAGCCCATTCCACTCCATCTACAATGAGCAGTTCTTC; cdr3_aa: CASSPFHSIYNEQFF
v_call: TRBV9; j_call: TRBJ2-7; d_call: TRBD1; cdr3_length: 15; clone_size: .; cdr3_nt: TGTGCCAGCAGCCCTCGGACAGGGAAGGGCTACGAGCAGTACTTC; cdr3_aa: CASSPRTGKGYEQYF
v_call: TRBV7-6; j_call: TRBJ2-3; d_call: TRBD1; cdr3_length: 16; clone_size: .; cdr3_nt: TGTGCCAGCAGCAAACAGGGGGCGCGGAAGACAGATACGCAGTATTTT; cdr3_aa: CASSKQGARKTDTQYF
v_call: TRBV7-2; j_call: TRBJ1-3; d_call: .; cdr3_length: 16; clone_size: .; cdr3_nt: TGTGCCAGCAGCTTACGGCGGAGGGTCTCTGGAAACACCATATATTTT; cdr3_aa: CASSLRRRVSGNTIYF
v_call: TRBV5-1; j_call: TRBJ1-4; d_call: .; cdr3_length: 15; clone_size: once; cdr3_nt: TGCGCCAGCAGCTTGGGAGTTGCAACTAATGAAAAACTGTTTTTT; cdr3_aa: CASSLGVATNEKLFF
v_call: TRBV7-2; j_call: TRBJ1-2; d_call: .; cdr3_length: 13; clone_size: .; cdr3_nt: TGTGCCAGCAGTGTCGGTGGCGGGTATGGCTACACCTTC; cdr3_aa: CASSVGGGYGYTF
v_call: TRBV10-3; j_call: TRBJ1-2; d_call: .; cdr3_length: 13; clone_size: .; cdr3_nt: TGTGCCATCAGCCAACAGGGCAACTATGGCTACACCTTC; cdr3_aa: CAISQQGNYGYTF
v_call: TRBV15; j_call: TRBJ2-7; d_call: .; cdr3_length: 14; clone_size: .; cdr3_nt: TGTGCCACCAGCCCGGGGAGTGGGTTCGACGAGCAGTACTTC; cdr3_aa: CATSPGSGFDEQYF
v_call: TRBV4-1; j_call: TRBJ1-2; d_call: TRBD1; cdr3_length: 16; clone_size: .; cdr3_nt: TGCGCCAGCAGCCAAGATGTTCCAGGGGGCCATTATGGCTACACCTTC; cdr3_aa: CASSQDVPGGHYGYTF
v_call: TRBV6-5; j_call: TRBJ2-1; d_call: .; cdr3_length: 14; clone_size: .; cdr3_nt: TGTGCCAGCAGTTACTCGCAGGTTAGGAATGAGCAGTTCTTC; cdr3_aa: CASSYSQVRNEQFF